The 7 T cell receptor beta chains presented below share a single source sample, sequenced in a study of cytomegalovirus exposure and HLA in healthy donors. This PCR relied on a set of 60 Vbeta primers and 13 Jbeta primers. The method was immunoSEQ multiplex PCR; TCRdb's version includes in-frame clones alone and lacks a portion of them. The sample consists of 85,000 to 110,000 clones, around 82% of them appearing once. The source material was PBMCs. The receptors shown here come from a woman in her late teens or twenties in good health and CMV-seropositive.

The CDR3 loop is CASSGIGRGSTEAFF. CDR3 DNA: TGTGCCAGCAGCGGGATCGGCAGGGGAAGCACTGAAGCTTTCTTT. This chain joins TRBV5-4 and TRBJ1-1, with D maybe TRBD1 (6 bases). V was trimmed by 4 bases and J by 4 bases, leaving 17 bases between them. The germline CDR1 and CDR2 sequences are SGHNT and YYREEE (reference sequence). The CDR3 extends over 15 amino acids.

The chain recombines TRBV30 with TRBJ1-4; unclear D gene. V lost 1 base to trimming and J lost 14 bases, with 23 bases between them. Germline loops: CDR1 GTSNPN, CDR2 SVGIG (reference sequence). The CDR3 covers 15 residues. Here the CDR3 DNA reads TGTGCCTGGAGTGGGACTCCACGTCCTCGGAACTTGCTGTTTTTT. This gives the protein CAWSGTPRPRNLLFF.

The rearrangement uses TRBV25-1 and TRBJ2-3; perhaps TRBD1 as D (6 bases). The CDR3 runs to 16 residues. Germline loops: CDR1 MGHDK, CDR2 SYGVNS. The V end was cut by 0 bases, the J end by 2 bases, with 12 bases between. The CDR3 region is CASSEYSRGTTDTQYF. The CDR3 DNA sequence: TGTGCCAGCAGTGAATATTCCAGGGGAACCACAGATACGCAGTATTTT.

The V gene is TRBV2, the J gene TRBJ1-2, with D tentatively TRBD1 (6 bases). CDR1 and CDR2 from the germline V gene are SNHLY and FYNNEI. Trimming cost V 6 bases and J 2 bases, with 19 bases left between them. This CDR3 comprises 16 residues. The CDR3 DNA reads TGTGCCAGCAGGCCCTCAGAGGGGGTACAAAACTATGGCTACACCTTC. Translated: CASRPSEGVQNYGYTF. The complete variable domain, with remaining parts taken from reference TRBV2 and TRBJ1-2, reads EPEVTQTPSHQVTQMGQEVILRCVPISNHLYFYWYRQILGQKVEFLVSFYNNEISEKSEIFDDQFSVERPDGSNFTLKIRSTKLEDSAMYFCASRPSEGVQNYGYTFGSGTRLTVV.

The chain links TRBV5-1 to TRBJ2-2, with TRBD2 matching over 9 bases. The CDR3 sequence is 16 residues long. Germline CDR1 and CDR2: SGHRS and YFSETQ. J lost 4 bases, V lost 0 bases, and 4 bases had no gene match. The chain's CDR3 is CASSLGLAAFTGELFF. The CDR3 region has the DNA TGCGCCAGCAGCTTGGGACTAGCGGCCTTCACCGGGGAGCTGTTTTTT.

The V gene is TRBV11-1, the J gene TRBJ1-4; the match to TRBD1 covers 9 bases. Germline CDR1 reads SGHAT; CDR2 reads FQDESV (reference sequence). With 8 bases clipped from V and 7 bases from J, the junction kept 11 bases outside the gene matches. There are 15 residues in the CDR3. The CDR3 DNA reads TGTGCCAGCGGTTTGAGGACAGGGGTTTCTGAAAAACTGTTTTTT. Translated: CASGLRTGVSEKLFF.

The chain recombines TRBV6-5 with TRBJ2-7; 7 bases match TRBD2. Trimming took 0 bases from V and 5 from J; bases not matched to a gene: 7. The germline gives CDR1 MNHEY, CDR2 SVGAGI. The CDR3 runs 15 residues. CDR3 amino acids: CASSYSGGKDHEQYF. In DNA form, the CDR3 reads TGTGCCAGCAGTTACTCCGGGGGGAAGGACCACGAGCAGTACTTC.